The 11 T cell receptor beta chains given below trace back to one sample, sequenced in a study of molecular identifiers for immune sequencing clone quantification. A single record per CDR3 protein comes from TCRdb applying MiXCR to the PCR reads. The profile covers 50,000 to 65,000 distinct CDR3 sequences, with roughly 24% appearing a single time and around 1.8% taken by the ten largest. The sequenced sample consisted of naive CD8+ T cells from blood, with Jurkat cell RNA spiked in. Subset of the sample: FACS-sorted CD8+CD4-CCR7+CD45RA+ naive T cells. The receptor set was obtained from a human donor in good health. Some libraries in this study had Jurkat cell RNA spiked in.

The sample holds a few counts of this clonotype. The junction shows a germline mismatch at one end, possibly a read error. The chain couples TRBV12-5 to TRBJ2-5; 7 bases line up with TRBD1. CDR1 is LGHNT, CDR2 FRNRAP, per germline. CDR3 size: 17 residues. CDR3 nucleotides: TGTGCTGGTGGTTTTACCACCGGGACAGCGCTACAAGAGACCCAGTACTTC. Translated, it gives CAGGFTTGTALQETQYF.

This clonotype was found many times. The J gene is TRBJ2-2, the V gene TRBV4-3; D ambiguous. CDR1 and CDR2 from the germline V gene are LGHNA and YSLEER. Trimming removed 0 bases from V and 9 bases from J, with 11 bases in between. The CDR3 runs to 14 residues. The CDR3 nucleotides read TGCGCCAGCAGCCAAGATAGGGCCAGCCGGGAGCTGTTTTTT. It codes for CASSQDRASRELFF.

This clonotype was found a few times. One end of the junction varies from germline; a read error may be responsible. The V gene is TRBV10-1, the J gene TRBJ2-3; 10 bases map to TRBD2. Germline CDR1 WNHNN, CDR2 SYGVQD (reference sequence). This CDR3 is 14 amino acids long. CDR3 nucleotides: TGCGCCAGCAGTGAGGGGCCTAGCGGGGGCCCCGCGGATTTT. Encoded protein: CASSEGPSGGPADF.

The table lists this clonotype with many counts. The chain employs TRBV7-9 and TRBJ2-1; TRBD2 aligns across 9 bases. CDR3 length: 14 residues. Germline CDR1 reads SEHNR; CDR2 reads FQNEAQ (reference sequence). V lost 5 bases to trimming and J lost 9 bases; unmatched junction nucleotides: 8. CDR3 sequence: CASSGVAGVSEQFF. In nucleotides, the CDR3 is TGTGCCAGCAGCGGAGTAGCGGGAGTGTCTGAGCAGTTCTTC. Drawing the rest from reference TRBV7-9 and TRBJ2-1, the complete variable domain is DTGVSQNPRHKITKRGQNVTFRCDPISEHNRLYWYRQTLGQGPEFLTYFQNEAQLEKSRLLSDRFSAERPKGSFSTLEIQRTEQGDSAMYLCASSGVAGVSEQFFGPGTRLTVL.

This clonotype has at least ten counts. The chain uses TRBV6-2 or TRBV6-3 and TRBJ2-1, with 9 nucleotides matching TRBD2. The J segment lost 0 bases and the V segment lost 0 bases, leaving 6 bases of the junction unmatched. From germline, CDR1 is MNHEY and CDR2 SVGEGT. This CDR3 region has 18 residues. The CDR3 loop is CASSYSMASGISYNEQFF. The CDR3 DNA follows: TGTGCCAGCAGTTACTCGATGGCTAGCGGGATCTCCTACAATGAGCAGTTCTTC.

Ten or more counts support this clonotype. In DNA, the CDR3 is TGTGCCAGCAGCTTAGGTGTGCAGCCCCAGCATTTT. It encodes CASSLGVQPQHF. The rearrangement links TRBV7-9 to TRBJ1-5; no reliable D call. The germline V gene has CDR1 SEHNR and CDR2 FQNEAQ (reference sequence). The CDR3 totals 12 residues. The V end was cut by 1 base, the J end by 7 bases, with 5 bases between.

As regards this clonotype: It may be a read error: a sequence one base away is much more abundant. This chain uses TRBV10-3 with TRBJ1-1, with D perhaps TRBD1 (5 bases). The germline V gene has CDR1 ENHRY and CDR2 SYGVKD. The CDR3 is made up of 15 amino acids. The CDR3 region is CAVSESDGTGTEAFF. The CDR3 nucleotides read TGTGCCGTCAGTGAGTCTGACGGGACTGGCACTGAAGCTTTCTTT.

This chain joins TRBV27 and TRBJ2-3; D is perhaps TRBD1 (5 bases). V shed 3 bases and J shed 4 bases, with 8 bases lying between them. The CDR3 has 13 amino acids. Germline V CDR1 and CDR2: MNHEY, SMNVEV (reference sequence). CDR3 bases: TGTGCCAGCAGTTTCATAGGGGCAGATACGCAGTATTTT. Its translation: CASSFIGADTQYF.

About this clonotype: This sequence may be a read error, since a much larger clone differs from it by one base. The CDR3 loop is CVSSYALPRDQAGNQPQHF. Here the CDR3 DNA reads TGTGTCAGCAGTTATGCCCTTCCTCGGGATCAAGCTGGCAATCAGCCCCAGCATTTT. The chain couples TRBV6-6 to TRBJ1-5; D uncertain. This CDR3 comprises 19 residues. Per the germline V gene, CDR1 is MNHNY and CDR2 is SVGAGI (reference sequence).

The gene calls are TRBV10-1 and TRBJ2-1; 15 bases match TRBD2. Unmatched junction bases numbered 13, after V lost 6 bases and J lost 7 bases. Looked up from germline, CDR1 is WNHNN and CDR2 is SYGVQD (reference sequence). The CDR3 is 18 amino acids. CDR3 residues: CASSDLPGLAGGGNEQFF. In DNA form, the CDR3 reads TGCGCCAGCAGCGATTTGCCGGGACTAGCGGGGGGTGGGAATGAGCAGTTCTTC.

This clonotype was seen at least ten times. The chain employs TRBV7-2 and TRBJ2-7, with D tentatively TRBD1 (6 bases). Between the trimmed V and J ends, which lost 5 bases and 1 base, there was a span of 12 bases. Germline V gene lookup returns CDR1 SGHTA and CDR2 FQGNSA. This CDR3 contains 14 residues. CDR3 sequence reads: CASSLRDKSYEQYF. The CDR3 DNA follows: TGTGCCAGCAGCCTCCGGGACAAATCCTACGAGCAGTACTTC.